These 28 T cell receptor beta chains share one sample of origin, sequenced in a study of shared clonotypes between healthy human individuals. Only in-frame clones appear in the TCRdb table, and some are missing; sequencing was by immunoSEQ multiplex PCR. This sample has more than 900,000 clones; about four fifths occur once, and the top ten carry 0.6% to 0.7%. Sequencing was performed on memory CD4+ T cells from PBMCs. Subset defined: CD45RA-negative fraction. All receptors derive from a man aged 18 to 30 in good health. Some clones in this sample may be carry-over from other donors' samples.

CDR3 DNA sequence: TGTGCCAGCAAAGGAGGTACCCGGTTGTCCGTTGAAGCTTTCTTT. It encodes CASKGGTRLSVEAFF. The chain couples TRBV28 to TRBJ1-1; D is uncertain. V gave up 7 bases and J gave up 7 bases, with 22 bases separating them. CDR1 MDHEN and CDR2 SYDVKM come from the germline V gene. This CDR3 comprises 15 residues.

Comments on this clone: In the same sample, other DNA sequences code for this CDR3. V and J are TRBV6-5 and TRBJ2-5; TRBD1 aligns across 8 bases. CDR3 size: 14 residues. The germline CDR1 and CDR2 sequences are MNHEY and SVGAGI. V lost 6 bases to trimming and J lost 2 bases; unmatched junction nucleotides: 5. CDR3 region: CASSRTGGQETQYF. CDR3 DNA: TGTGCCAGCAGCAGAACAGGGGGGCAAGAGACCCAGTACTTC.

V and J are TRBV27 and TRBJ2-7, with 9 bases aligning to TRBD1. With V trimmed by 1 base and J by 3 bases, 10 bases remained unmatched. The CDR3 is 17 amino acids. The germline CDR1 and CDR2 sequences are MNHEY and SMNVEV (reference sequence). CDR3 coding DNA: TGTGCCAGCAGTTTATATTGGGCGGGACAGGGAGTCTACGAGCAGTACTTC. Amino acid sequence: CASSLYWAGQGVYEQYF.

J is TRBJ2-3 and V is TRBV5-1, with 8 bases fitting TRBD2. Germline V gene data show CDR1 as SGHRS and CDR2 as YFSETQ. This CDR3 region has 16 residues. J lost 4 bases, V lost 1 base, and 8 bases had no gene match. DNA for the CDR3: TGCGCCAGCAGCTTGCGTAGCGCGGGAGGATCAGATACGCAGTATTTT. This codes for CASSLRSAGGSDTQYF.

In this sample, this clone turned up a few times. The chain recombines TRBV7-9 with TRBJ2-7, with TRBD2 matching 12 bases. This CDR3 contains 16 residues. The germline V gene encodes CDR1 SEHNR and CDR2 FQNEAQ (reference sequence). Trimming took 5 bases from V and 2 from J; bases not matched to a gene: 7. The DNA of the CDR3 is TGTGCCAGCAGCCCGGGACTAGCGGGCCCTCCCTACGAGCAGTACTTC. It codes for CASSPGLAGPPYEQYF.

The V call is TRBV19, the J call TRBJ1-2; weak D call: TRBD1 (5 bases). CDR1 and CDR2 from the germline V gene are LNHDA and SQIVND (reference sequence). V shed 3 bases and J shed 4 bases, with 24 bases lying between them. This CDR3 region has 18 residues. CDR3 in DNA: TGTGCCAGTAGTATGTGGGGGGGATCACCCTCATCCGCCTATGGCTACACCTTC. It encodes CASSMWGGSPSSAYGYTF.

J is TRBJ2-3 and V is TRBV10-3; 7 bases agree with TRBD2. Germline CDR1 ENHRY, CDR2 SYGVKD. The trim removed 3 bases at V and 0 bases at J, leaving 3 bases unmatched. The CDR3 totals 15 residues. The CDR3 DNA sequence: TGTGCCATCAGTGATTCTAGCGGAAGCACAGATACGCAGTATTTT. Translated, it gives CAISDSSGSTDTQYF.

This clone has more than one count but fewer than ten. The chain is built from TRBV28 and TRBJ1-1, with a weak D call TRBD1 (6 bases). CDR3 length: 16 residues. The germline V gene has CDR1 MDHEN and CDR2 SYDVKM. Trimming removed 6 bases at V and 0 bases at J, with 17 bases between. The CDR3, as DNA: TGTGCCAGCAGCGGACCCCGACAGGTCCTGAACACTGAAGCTTTCTTT. Its protein product is CASSGPRQVLNTEAFF. Complete variable domain (other parts from reference TRBV28 and TRBJ1-1): DVKVTQSSRYLVKRTGEKVFLECVQDMDHENMFWYRQDPGLGLRLIYFSYDVKMKEKGDIPEGYSVSREKKERFSLILESASTNQTSMYLCASSGPRQVLNTEAFFGQGTRLTVV.

The chain is built from TRBV28 and TRBJ1-2; a possible D gene is TRBD1 (6 bases). Germline lookup yields CDR1 MDHEN and CDR2 SYDVKM. The CDR3 runs to 14 residues. V lost 8 bases, J lost 13 bases, and 26 bases lay in between. The CDR3 DNA sequence: TGTGCCAGCGGGTATTTACAGGGTACGTCCACGAGCACCTTC. Protein: CASGYLQGTSTSTF.

On this clone: A much larger clone differs by one base, so this may be a read error. Since the CDR3 does not end with the conserved phenylalanine or tryptophan, this likely comes from a read error. The chain couples TRBV27 to TRBJ2-7, with 11 bases matching TRBD2. The J segment lost 4 bases and the V segment lost 6 bases, leaving 5 bases of the junction unmatched. There are 14 residues in the CDR3. The germline V gene encodes CDR1 MNHEY and CDR2 SMNVEV (reference sequence). CDR3 in DNA: TGTGCCAGCAGGAAACTAGCGGGAGAGTACGAGCAGTACTCC. Translation gives CASRKLAGEYEQYS.

This CDR3 is CASSRGLGQDSGNTIYF. The DNA of the CDR3 is TGTGCCAGCAGCCGAGGCTTGGGACAGGACTCTGGAAACACCATATATTTT. The chain carries TRBV4-2 and TRBJ1-3, with 8 bases lining up with TRBD1. The V gene's germline CDR1 is LGHNA and CDR2 YNFKEQ. The CDR3 has 17 amino acids. J gave up 0 bases and V 4 bases, and 8 bases lay outside the gene matches.

As to this clone: A junction end diverges from the germline sequence, so it may reflect a read error. V is TRBV5-6 and J is TRBJ2-7; 11 bases line up with TRBD1. Looked up from germline, CDR1 is SGHDT and CDR2 is YYEEEE. CDR3 size: 14 residues. In nucleotides, the CDR3 is TGTGCCAGCAGCGCTTCCGGGACAGGGGGGCCATCAACCTTC. Its translation: CASSASGTGGPSTF.

CDR3 coding DNA: TGTGCCAGCAGCTTAGATTTCGGGGACACCGGGGAGCTGTTTTTT. Protein product: CASSLDFGDTGELFF. V usage is TRBV7-6 and J usage is TRBJ2-2; D possibly corresponds to TRBD2 (5 bases). V lost 1 base, J lost 3 bases, and 9 bases lay in between. From germline, CDR1 is SGHVS and CDR2 FNYEAQ. This CDR3 region has 15 residues.

This clone was seen only once. The J gene is TRBJ2-2, the V gene TRBV28; the D is unclear. V dropped 1 base and J dropped 4 bases, with 7 bases sitting between them. The germline gives CDR1 MDHEN, CDR2 SYDVKM. The CDR3 has 14 residues. The CDR3 DNA sequence: TGTGCCAGCAGTTTATTACAGCCCACCGGGGAGCTGTTTTTT. Encoded protein: CASSLLQPTGELFF.

The J gene is TRBJ1-5, the V gene TRBV7-9; D ambiguous. Per the germline V gene, CDR1 is SEHNR and CDR2 is FQNEAQ (reference sequence). The V and J ends lost 2 bases and 2 bases respectively, with 13 bases between them. The CDR3 spans 16 residues. CDR3 coding DNA: TGTGCCAGCAGCTTATGGGTAGGAGGTGGCAATCAGCCCCAGCATTTT. Its translation: CASSLWVGGGNQPQHF. The whole variable domain, remainder taken from reference TRBV7-9 and TRBJ1-5, is DTGVSQNPRHKITKRGQNVTFRCDPISEHNRLYWYRQTLGQGPEFLTYFQNEAQLEKSRLLSDRFSAERPKGSFSTLEIQRTEQGDSAMYLCASSLWVGGGNQPQHFGDGTRLSIL.

The chain is built from TRBV28 and TRBJ1-2, with D possibly TRBD1 on 5 matching bases. Germline V lookup: CDR1 MDHEN, CDR2 SYDVKM. V lost 5 bases to trimming and J lost 4 bases, with 14 bases between them. This CDR3 has 14 amino acids. CDR3 sequence (DNA): TGTGCCAGCAGTCGTGGAGGGGTCCCCTATGGCTACACCTTC. Amino acid sequence: CASSRGGVPYGYTF.

To note about this clone: The limits of the CDR3 on the DNA are not certain, so only TCRdb's listed CDR3 is given. The CDR3: CASSVGSGSGRLFLFF. V usage is TRBV9 and J usage is TRBJ2-1; the D call of TRBD2 is as the table states it, not checked on the DNA. In germline, CDR1 is SGDLS, CDR2 YYNGEE. The length of the CDR3 is 16 amino acids, counting both ends.

This clone turned up a few times. The chain combines TRBV2 with TRBJ2-6; 12 bases line up with TRBD1. With V trimmed by 10 bases and J by 1 base, 8 bases remained unmatched. The CDR3 extends over 17 amino acids. In germline, CDR1 is SNHLY, CDR2 FYNNEI. As DNA, the CDR3 is TGTGCCACCGCGCCGGGACAGGGGGCGTCTGGGGCCAACGTCCTGACTTTC. Its translation: CATAPGQGASGANVLTF.

The chain links TRBV10-3 to TRBJ2-2; 10 bases line up with TRBD2. Germline values: CDR1 ENHRY, CDR2 SYGVKD. The trim removed 4 bases at V and 2 bases at J, leaving 1 base unmatched. The CDR3 has 15 amino acids. For the CDR3, the DNA is TGTGCCATCAGTGTACTAGCGGGAAACACCGGGGAGCTGTTTTTT. It yields the protein CAISVLAGNTGELFF.

J is TRBJ2-1 and V is TRBV28; 13 bases line up with TRBD2. Germline assignment: CDR1 MDHEN and CDR2 SYDVKM. Trimming took 3 bases from V and 6 from J; bases not matched to a gene: 5. The CDR3 totals 16 residues. The CDR3 DNA reads TGTGCCAGCAGTTTGCCCGGGACTAGCGGGATCAATGAGCAGTTCTTC. Protein product: CASSLPGTSGINEQFF.

On this clone itself: Different DNA sequences within this sample yield the same CDR3. The gene calls are TRBV5-1 and TRBJ2-3, with 7 bases matching TRBD1. CDR1 and CDR2 from the germline V gene are SGHRS and YFSETQ. V was pared by 3 bases and J by 1 base, with 2 bases of the junction left unmatched. This CDR3 is built from 14 residues. The CDR3: CASSSGQGTDTQYF. DNA of the CDR3: TGCGCCAGCAGCTCTGGACAGGGCACAGATACGCAGTATTTT.

For this clone: The sample carries other DNA sequences with the same CDR3. The chain has TRBV20-1 and TRBJ2-7; D gene ambiguous. Trimming removed 3 bases from V and 2 bases from J, with 5 bases in between. CDR3 length: 11 amino acids. Germline CDR1 and CDR2: DFQATT and SNEGSKA (reference sequence). The CDR3 sequence: CSASEPYEQYF. Written as DNA, the CDR3 is TGCAGTGCTAGTGAACCCTACGAGCAGTACTTC.

Many counts were recorded for this clone. The V call is TRBV14, the J call TRBJ1-1; TRBD1 matches at 11 bases. Germline CDR1 SGHDN, CDR2 FVKESK. V lost 2 bases to trimming and J lost 3 bases; unmatched junction nucleotides: 5. CDR3 length: 16 amino acids. DNA of the CDR3: TGTGCCAGCAGCCAAACTCCGGGACAGGGGGACACTGAAGCTTTCTTT. Translation: CASSQTPGQGDTEAFF.

The V and J genes are TRBV9 and TRBJ1-3; D is undetermined. The CDR3 length is 17 residues. Trimming left V 4 bases short and J 4 bases short, with 21 bases between. Germline V gene lookup returns CDR1 SGDLS and CDR2 YYNGEE. CDR3 loop: CASSPQVGGAKGNTIYF. The CDR3 DNA reads as TGTGCCAGCAGCCCCCAGGTAGGAGGAGCAAAAGGAAACACCATATATTTT. Based on the CDR3 plus reference TRBV9 and TRBJ1-3, the full variable domain is DSGVTQTPKHLITATGQRVTLRCSPRSGDLSVYWYQQSLDQGLQFLIQYYNGEERAKGNILERFSAQQFPDLHSELNLSSLELGDSALYFCASSPQVGGAKGNTIYFGEGSWLTVV.

Regarding this clone: Given a much more abundant clone one base away, this may be a read error. The rearrangement joins TRBV30 to TRBJ2-5, with TRBD1 identical over 8 bases. The CDR3 loop spans 15 amino acids. The germline gives CDR1 GTSNPN, CDR2 SVGIG (reference sequence). After removal of 0 bases from V and 1 base from J, the junction contained 4 bases not matched to a gene. The CDR3 protein is CAWSVFRGRQETQYF. CDR3 DNA: TGTGCCTGGAGTGTTTTCAGGGGGCGCCAAGAGACCCAGTACTTC.

This chain joins TRBV30 and TRBJ1-2; 8 positions match TRBD1. Germline-derived CDR1 and CDR2 are GTSNPN and SVGIG (reference sequence). The junction had 3 bases not matched to a gene; V was cut back by 2 bases and J by 7 bases. This CDR3 is built from 12 residues. CDR3 region: CAWSPGGSGYTF. Here the CDR3 DNA reads TGTGCCTGGAGTCCAGGGGGCTCTGGCTACACCTTC.

V usage is TRBV29-1 and J usage is TRBJ2-5, with D possibly matching TRBD1 (6 bases). Germline V gives CDR1 SQVTM, CDR2 ANQGSEA. CDR3 size: 12 residues. Trimming removed 8 bases from V and 5 bases from J, with 15 bases in between. CDR3 nucleotide sequence: TGCAGCATTACAGGGCGCACTGAGACCCAGTACTTC. Translation gives CSITGRTETQYF.

The chain links TRBV7-9 to TRBJ2-7, with D possibly being TRBD1 or TRBD2 (5 bases each). V was shortened by 3 bases and J by 5 bases, with 8 bases between the two germline ends. The CDR3 runs 12 residues. Germline V CDR1 and CDR2: SEHNR, FQNEAQ (reference sequence). The CDR3 loop is CASSFWGNEQYF. The CDR3 DNA is TGTGCCAGCAGCTTTTGGGGGAACGAGCAGTACTTC.